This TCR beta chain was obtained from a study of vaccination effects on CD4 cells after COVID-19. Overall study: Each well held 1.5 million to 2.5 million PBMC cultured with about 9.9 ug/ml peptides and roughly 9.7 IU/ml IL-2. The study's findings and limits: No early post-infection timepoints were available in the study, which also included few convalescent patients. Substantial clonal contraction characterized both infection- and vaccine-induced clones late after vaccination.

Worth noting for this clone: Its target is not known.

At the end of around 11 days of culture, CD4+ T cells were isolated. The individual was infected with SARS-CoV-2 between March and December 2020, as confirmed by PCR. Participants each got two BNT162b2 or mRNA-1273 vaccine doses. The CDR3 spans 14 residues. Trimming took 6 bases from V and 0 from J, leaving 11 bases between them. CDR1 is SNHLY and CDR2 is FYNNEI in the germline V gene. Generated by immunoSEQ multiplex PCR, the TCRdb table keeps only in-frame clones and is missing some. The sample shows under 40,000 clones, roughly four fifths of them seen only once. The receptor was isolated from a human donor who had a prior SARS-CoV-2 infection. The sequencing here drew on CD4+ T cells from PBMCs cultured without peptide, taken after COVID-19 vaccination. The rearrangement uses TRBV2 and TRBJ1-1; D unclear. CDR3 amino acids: CASRAGRLNTEAFF. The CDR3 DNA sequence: TGTGCCAGCAGGGCCGGCCGGTTGAACACTGAAGCTTTCTTT.